This T cell receptor (beta chain) was sequenced during a study of shared clonotypes between healthy human individuals. Study context: Researchers assigned three CD4 naive, three CD4 memory, two CD8 naive and one CD8 memory plate to each donor. Study-level findings and limits: Larger richness was generally estimated for naive than memory subsets.

As for this clone: As yet, its antigen is unknown.

The assay was immunoSEQ multiplex PCR, and TCRdb's table has in-frame clones only and misses some. The data contain approximately 2,000,000 clones, 92% of them singletons. With 2 bases clipped from V and 3 bases from J, the junction kept 5 bases outside the gene matches. Germline V gene lookup returns CDR1 KGHSH and CDR2 LQKENI. This CDR3 contains 15 residues. The specimen was naive CD4+ T cells from PBMCs. The subset: CD45RA+ positively selected. The receptor was isolated from a man aged 18 to 30 in good health. Some clones in this sample may be carry-over from other donors' samples. The V gene is TRBV18, the J gene TRBJ1-2; 8 bases fit TRBD1. CDR3 sequence reads: CASSPLAGGDYGYTF. The CDR3 nucleotides are TGTGCCAGCTCACCATTGGCAGGGGGCGACTATGGCTACACCTTC.